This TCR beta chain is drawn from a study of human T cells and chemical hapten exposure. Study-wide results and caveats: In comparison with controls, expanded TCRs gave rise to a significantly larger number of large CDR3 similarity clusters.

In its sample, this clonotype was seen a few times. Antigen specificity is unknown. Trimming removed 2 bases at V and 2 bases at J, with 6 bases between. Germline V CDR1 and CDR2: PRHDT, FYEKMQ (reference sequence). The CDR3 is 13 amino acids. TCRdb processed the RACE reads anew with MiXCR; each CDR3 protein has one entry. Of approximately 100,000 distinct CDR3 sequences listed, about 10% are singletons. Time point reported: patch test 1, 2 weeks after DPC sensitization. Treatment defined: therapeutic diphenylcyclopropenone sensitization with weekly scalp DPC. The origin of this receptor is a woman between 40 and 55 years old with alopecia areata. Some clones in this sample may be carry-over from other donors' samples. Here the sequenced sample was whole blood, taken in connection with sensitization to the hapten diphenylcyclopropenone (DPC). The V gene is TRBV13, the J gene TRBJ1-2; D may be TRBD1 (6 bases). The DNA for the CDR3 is TGTGCCAGCAGCTTAAGGGGGAACTATGGCTACACCTTC. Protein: CASSLRGNYGYTF.